This TCR beta chain was documented in a study of cytomegalovirus exposure and HLA in healthy donors. Looking at the study overall: Early released data comprised around 80 million unique TCRs from HLA-typed donors.

The ends were cut back, 0 bases at V and 0 bases at J, with 9 bases in the middle. This CDR3 region has 16 residues. Germline V gene data show CDR1 as MNHEY and CDR2 as SVGAGI. Study results and limitations: TCR beta sequences reportedly predicted most subjects' HLA-A and HLA-B alleles accurately. TCR beta chains numbering more than 150 were designated cytomegalovirus-associated. Many donors shared some public TCRs, even though most TCR sequences were rare.

As regards this clone: Its antigen is unidentified.

The PCR ran on 60 Vbeta and 13 Jbeta primers. Assay used: immunoSEQ multiplex PCR; TCRdb lists only in-frame clones, some missing. The sample shows 150,000 to 200,000 clones, around four fifths of them seen only once. Sequenced: PBMCs. The sequence was obtained from a female donor in good health and CMV-seronegative. V and J are TRBV6-5 and TRBJ2-1; D perhaps matches TRBD2 (5 bases). The CDR3 bases are TGTGCCAGCAGTTACTCAGGACTGTCCTCCTACAATGAGCAGTTCTTC. Protein product: CASSYSGLSSYNEQFF.